Following are 10 T cell receptor beta chains from one sample sequenced in a study of blood T cell repertoires in COVID-19 (dated by TCRdb to 2018 to 2020). Library preparation employed the immunoSEQ multiplex PCR assay. This is the immuneACCESS table as TCRdb keeps it, with only in-frame sequences that have V and J called. A part of the clones is gone; compared with another copy, unresolved V genes explain less than half, and the rest is unexplained. The sample profile shows roughly 500,000 clones; about nine tenths of them were found once. Around 8% of the sample goes to the ten largest clones. Sequencing was done on a sample of PBMCs or T cells enriched from blood (not recorded which). These receptors were collected from a woman in her sixties or seventies who had recovered from COVID-19.

V is TRBV10-3 and J is TRBJ1-1; D call uncertain. This CDR3 comprises 16 residues. CDR1 ENHRY and CDR2 SYGVKD come from the germline V gene. V lost 0 bases and J 2 bases, leaving 13 bases between the germline ends. In nucleotides, the CDR3 is TGTGCCATCAGTGAGTCGAATATGCGGGGAAACACTGAAGCTTTCTTT. Translation gives CAISESNMRGNTEAFF.

V is TRBV18 and J is TRBJ1-1; tentatively, D is TRBD1 (6 bases). The CDR3 is 13 residues long. Germline values: CDR1 KGHSH, CDR2 LQKENI. Trimming shortened V by 6 bases and J by 1 base, and 9 bases separated the two germline ends. The CDR3 here is CASSQTGNTEAFF. The CDR3 nucleotides are TGTGCCAGCTCCCAGACAGGGAACACTGAAGCTTTCTTT. Drawing the rest from reference TRBV18 and TRBJ1-1, the complete variable domain is NAGVMQNPRHLVRRRGQEARLRCSPMKGHSHVYWYRQLPEEGLKFMVYLQKENIIDESGMPKERFSAEFPKEGPSILRIQQVVRGDSAAYFCASSQTGNTEAFFGQGTRLTVV.

This chain uses TRBV30 with TRBJ1-1; D call uncertain. V was shortened by 2 bases and J by 3 bases, with 10 bases between the two germline ends. Germline V gene lookup returns CDR1 GTSNPN and CDR2 SVGIG (reference sequence). The CDR3 sequence is 13 residues long. CDR3 DNA sequence: TGTGCCTGGAGTTTGGGGAGGGACACTGAAGCTTTCTTT. Its protein is CAWSLGRDTEAFF. The variable domain in full, completed from reference TRBV30 and TRBJ1-1, reads SQTIHQWPATLVQPVGSPLSLECTVEGTSNPNLYWYRQAAGRGLQLLFYSVGIGQISSEVPQNLSASRPQDRQFILSSKKLLLSDSGFYLCAWSLGRDTEAFFGQGTRLTVV.

The chain combines TRBV3-1 (or the pseudogene TRBV3-2) with TRBJ1-1; 7 bases are shared with TRBD1. The junction had 8 bases not matched to a gene; V was cut back by 4 bases and J by 0 bases. CDR3 length: 16 residues. From germline, CDR1 is LGHDT and CDR2 YNNKEL (reference sequence). The CDR3 coding sequence is TGTGCCAGCAGCCGAGGACAGGTGTGGGTGAACACTGAAGCTTTCTTT. Translated: CASSRGQVWVNTEAFF.

The chain joins TRBV15 to TRBJ2-2; 10 bases are shared with TRBD1. V lost 8 bases, J lost 5 bases, and 8 bases stayed unmatched. Germline V gene sequence: CDR1 LNHNV, CDR2 YYDKDF (reference sequence). CDR3 length equals 15 residues. CDR3 DNA: TGTGCCACCTCGCCGGGACAGGGGATAACCGGGGAGCTGTTTTTT. Translated: CATSPGQGITGELFF.

This rearrangement joins TRBV5-5 to TRBJ2-6; 7 bases fit TRBD1. The ends lost 4 bases at V and 2 bases at J; junction bases unmatched: 6. The CDR3 totals 16 residues. The germline V gene has CDR1 SGHKS and CDR2 YYEKEE (reference sequence). CDR3 sequence reads: CASSLPRGPGANVLTF. The CDR3, as DNA: TGTGCCAGCAGCCTCCCAAGGGGGCCTGGGGCCAACGTCCTGACTTTC.

V usage is TRBV11-2 and J usage is TRBJ1-3; no clear D gene. V was trimmed by 4 bases and J by 7 bases, leaving 29 bases between them. The length of the CDR3 is 19 residues. Germline V gene lookup returns CDR1 SGHAT and CDR2 FQNNGV. The CDR3 region is CASSSFTGFIPGGENTIYF. In DNA form, the CDR3 reads TGTGCCAGCAGCTCTTTCACCGGGTTCATTCCGGGCGGGGAGAACACCATATATTTT.

This clone was counted a few times. The chain joins TRBV5-1 to TRBJ2-7; 10 bases line up with TRBD2. Germline trimming cut 1 base from V and 1 base from J; bases unmatched to any gene: 8. The CDR3 consists of 17 residues. Looked up from germline, CDR1 is SGHRS and CDR2 is YFSETQ. For the CDR3, the DNA is TGCGCCAGCAGCTTGAGTCCAGCGGGGGGGCTATCCTACGAGCAGTACTTC. It encodes CASSLSPAGGLSYEQYF. Variable domain in full (rest from reference TRBV5-1 and TRBJ2-7): KAGVTQTPRYLIKTRGQQVTLSCSPISGHRSVSWYQQTPGQGLQFLFEYFSETQRNKGNFPGRFSGRQFSNSRSEMNVSTLELGDSALYLCASSLSPAGGLSYEQYFGPGTRLTVT.

This chain connects TRBV5-1 to TRBJ2-2; 11 bases match TRBD1. The CDR3 length is 14 residues. Trimming cost V 3 bases and J 7 bases; bases outside gene matches: 2. Germline CDR1 SGHRS, CDR2 YFSETQ. The CDR3 spells CASSWTGGDGELFF. CDR3 nucleotides: TGCGCCAGCAGCTGGACAGGGGGCGACGGGGAGCTGTTTTTT.

V is TRBV3-1 (or the pseudogene TRBV3-2) and J is TRBJ1-1; D is uncertain. The CDR3 spans 11 residues. CDR1 LGHDT and CDR2 YNNKEL come from the germline V gene (reference sequence). Between the trimmed V and J ends, which lost 3 bases and 6 bases, there was a span of 5 bases. The CDR3 spells CASSQASEAFF. DNA of the CDR3: TGTGCCAGCAGCCAGGCCTCTGAAGCTTTCTTT.